This TCR beta chain was sequenced during a study of T cells in Graves' hyperthyroidism and ophthalmopathy. Germline V gene lookup returns CDR1 MDHEN and CDR2 SYDVKM. With V trimmed by 7 bases and J by 7 bases, 13 bases remained unmatched. CDR3 length: 15 residues. Cells are PBMCs isolated from over 7.5 ml of fresh blood. Amplification targeted TCR beta CDR3 regions from RNA transcripts. RT-PCR in the first round (using the HTBI primer set) targeted the TCR CDR3. TCRdb itself ran the multiplex PCR reads through MiXCR, one entry per CDR3 protein. The table records hundreds of thousands of distinct CDR3 sequences, about 15% of them present only once. At least ten counts were recorded for this clonotype.

This sequence was found in a woman aged 35 to 49 with Graves' ophthalmopathy. The J gene is TRBJ1-5, the V gene TRBV28, with TRBD1 matching over 7 bases. Sequenced input: blood. The CDR3 reads CASTNGGGQWQPQHF. The CDR3, as DNA: TGTGCCAGCACGAACGGAGGGGGCCAGTGGCAGCCCCAGCATTTT.